The entry below describes one TCR beta chain. Busulfan-fludarabine conditioning, marrow transplant, and cyclophosphamide on days +3 and +4 were administered. This entry belongs to a study of T cells after posttransplantation cyclophosphamide. Only in-frame clones appear in the TCRdb table, and some are missing; sequencing was by immunoSEQ multiplex PCR. Altogether more than 2,500 clones are present, around 68% being singletons, with the ten largest covering approximately 30%. The length of the CDR3 is 15 residues. Germline-derived CDR1 and CDR2 are SEHNR and FQNEAQ (reference sequence). The ends lost 5 bases at V and 4 bases at J; junction bases unmatched: 6.

The sample consisted of PBMCs, taken 30 days after allogeneic stem cell transplant with posttransplant cyclophosphamide. The TCR originated in a female patient aged 50-59 years who received an allogeneic stem cell transplant from a related donor, was CMV-positive, and had no GVHD. Some T cells may be supplied by the graft donor. The rearrangement links TRBV7-9 to TRBJ2-7; 12 positions agree with TRBD1. The CDR3 spells CASSHGTGGRYEQYF. DNA of the CDR3: TGTGCCAGCAGCCATGGGACAGGGGGCAGGTACGAGCAGTACTTC.